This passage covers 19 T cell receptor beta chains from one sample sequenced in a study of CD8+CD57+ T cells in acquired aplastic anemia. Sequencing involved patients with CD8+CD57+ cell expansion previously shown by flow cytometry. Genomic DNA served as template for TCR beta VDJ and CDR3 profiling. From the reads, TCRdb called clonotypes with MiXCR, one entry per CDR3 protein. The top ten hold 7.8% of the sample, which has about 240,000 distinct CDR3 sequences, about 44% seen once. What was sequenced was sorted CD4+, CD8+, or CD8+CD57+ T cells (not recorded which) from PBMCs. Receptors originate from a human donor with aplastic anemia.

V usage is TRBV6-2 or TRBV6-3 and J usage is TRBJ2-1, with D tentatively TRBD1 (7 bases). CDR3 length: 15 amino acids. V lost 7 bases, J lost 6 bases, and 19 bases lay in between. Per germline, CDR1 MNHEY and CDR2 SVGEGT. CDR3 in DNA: TGTGCCAGCACTAGCGACAGGGTAGGGGTCAATGAGCAGTTCTTC. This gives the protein CASTSDRVGVNEQFF.

DNA of the CDR3: TGTGCCAGCAGCTTGGCGTGCAACACTGAAGCTTTCTTT. This gives the protein CASSLACNTEAFF. This sequence joins TRBV13 and TRBJ1-1; D gene uncertain. The CDR3 sequence is 13 residues long. V lost 3 bases and J lost 2, with 7 bases in between. Germline CDR1 reads PRHDT; CDR2 reads FYEKMQ (reference sequence).

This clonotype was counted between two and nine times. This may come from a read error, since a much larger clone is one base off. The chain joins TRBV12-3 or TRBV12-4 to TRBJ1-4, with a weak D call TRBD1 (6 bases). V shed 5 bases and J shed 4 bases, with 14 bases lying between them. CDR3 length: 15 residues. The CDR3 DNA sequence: TGTGCCAGCAGTCATTACGGACAGTTTAATGAAAAACTGTTTTTT. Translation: CASSHYGQFNEKLFF.

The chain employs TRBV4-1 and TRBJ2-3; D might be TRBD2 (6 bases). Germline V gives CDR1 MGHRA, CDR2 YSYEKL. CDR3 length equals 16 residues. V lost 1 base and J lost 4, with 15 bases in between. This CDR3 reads CASSQVGEAGPDTQYF. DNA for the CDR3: TGCGCCAGCAGCCAAGTGGGGGAGGCCGGTCCAGATACGCAGTATTTT.

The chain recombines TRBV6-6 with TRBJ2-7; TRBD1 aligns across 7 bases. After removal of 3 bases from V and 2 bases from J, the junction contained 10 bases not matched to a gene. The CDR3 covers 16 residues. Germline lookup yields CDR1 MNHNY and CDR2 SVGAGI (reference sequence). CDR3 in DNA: TGTGCCAGCAGTTATATTGCCGGGACAGAAGCCTACGAGCAGTACTTC. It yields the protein CASSYIAGTEAYEQYF.

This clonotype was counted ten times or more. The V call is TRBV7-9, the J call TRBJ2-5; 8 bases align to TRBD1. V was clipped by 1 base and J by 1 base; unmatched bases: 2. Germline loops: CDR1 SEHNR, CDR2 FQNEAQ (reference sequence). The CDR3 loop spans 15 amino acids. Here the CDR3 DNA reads TGTGCCAGCAGCTTAGACAGGGGGACCCAAGAGACCCAGTACTTC. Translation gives CASSLDRGTQETQYF. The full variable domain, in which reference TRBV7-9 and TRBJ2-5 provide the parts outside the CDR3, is DTGVSQNPRHKITKRGQNVTFRCDPISEHNRLYWYRQTLGQGPEFLTYFQNEAQLEKSRLLSDRFSAERPKGSFSTLEIQRTEQGDSAMYLCASSLDRGTQETQYFGPGTRLLVL.

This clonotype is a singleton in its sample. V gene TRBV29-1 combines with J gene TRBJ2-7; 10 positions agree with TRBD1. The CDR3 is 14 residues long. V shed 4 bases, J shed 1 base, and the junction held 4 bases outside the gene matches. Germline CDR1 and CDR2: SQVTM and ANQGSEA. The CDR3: CSVAGDRGSYEQYF. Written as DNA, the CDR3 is TGCAGCGTTGCTGGGGACAGGGGTTCCTACGAGCAGTACTTC.

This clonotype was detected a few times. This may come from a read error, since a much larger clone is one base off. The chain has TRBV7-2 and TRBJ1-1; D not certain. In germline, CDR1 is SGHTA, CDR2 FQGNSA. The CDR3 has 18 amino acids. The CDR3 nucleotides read TGTGCCAGCGGCTTAGCGCGGACGACTAGCCTCTATCGACTTGAAGCTTTCTTT. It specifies CASGLARTTSLYRLEAFF.

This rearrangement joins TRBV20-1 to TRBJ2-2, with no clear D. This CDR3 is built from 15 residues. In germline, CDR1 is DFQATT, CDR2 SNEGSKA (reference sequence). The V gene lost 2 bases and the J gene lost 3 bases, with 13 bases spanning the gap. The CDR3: CSARRVEQDTGELFF. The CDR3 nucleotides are TGCAGTGCTAGAAGGGTCGAACAAGACACCGGGGAGCTGTTTTTT.

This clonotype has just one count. This chain's CDR3 is CATSDTRTGPNGNEQFF. In nucleotides, the CDR3 is TGTGCCACCAGTGATACCCGGACAGGTCCGAATGGGAATGAGCAGTTCTTC. J is TRBJ2-1 and V is TRBV24-1, with 7 bases matching TRBD1. The germline gives CDR1 KGHDR, CDR2 SFDVKD. This CDR3 region has 17 residues. After removal of 3 bases from V and 7 bases from J, the junction contained 14 bases not matched to a gene.

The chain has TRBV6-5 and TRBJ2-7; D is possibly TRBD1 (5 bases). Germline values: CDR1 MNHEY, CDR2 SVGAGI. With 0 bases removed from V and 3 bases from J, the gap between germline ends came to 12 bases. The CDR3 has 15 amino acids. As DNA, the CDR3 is TGTGCCAGCAGTTACTCTACTGGGGCCAGCTACGAGCAGTACTTC. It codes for CASSYSTGASYEQYF.

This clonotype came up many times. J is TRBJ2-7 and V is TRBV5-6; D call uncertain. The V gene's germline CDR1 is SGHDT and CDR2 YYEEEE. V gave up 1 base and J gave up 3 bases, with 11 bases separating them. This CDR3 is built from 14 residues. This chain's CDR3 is CASSLRAPFYEQYF. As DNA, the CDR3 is TGTGCCAGCAGCTTGAGAGCGCCTTTCTACGAGCAGTACTTC. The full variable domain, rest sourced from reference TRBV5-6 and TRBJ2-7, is DAGVTQSPTHLIKTRGQQVTLRCSPKSGHDTVSWYQQALGQGPQFIFQYYEEEERQRGNFPDRFSGHQFPNYSSELNVNALLLGDSALYLCASSLRAPFYEQYFGPGTRLTVT.

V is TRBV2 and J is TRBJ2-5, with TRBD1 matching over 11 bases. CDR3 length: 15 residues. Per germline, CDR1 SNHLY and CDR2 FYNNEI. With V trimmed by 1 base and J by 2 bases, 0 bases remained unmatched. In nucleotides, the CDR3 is TGTGCCAGCAGTGAAGGGGACAGGGGGCAAGAGACCCAGTACTTC. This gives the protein CASSEGDRGQETQYF.

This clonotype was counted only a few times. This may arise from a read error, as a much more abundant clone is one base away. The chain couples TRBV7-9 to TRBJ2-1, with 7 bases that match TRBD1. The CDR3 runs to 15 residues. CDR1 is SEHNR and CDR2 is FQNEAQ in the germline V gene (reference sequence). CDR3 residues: CASTNTGASYNEQLF. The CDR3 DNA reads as TGTGCCAGCACTAACACAGGGGCTTCCTACAATGAGCAGCTCTTC.

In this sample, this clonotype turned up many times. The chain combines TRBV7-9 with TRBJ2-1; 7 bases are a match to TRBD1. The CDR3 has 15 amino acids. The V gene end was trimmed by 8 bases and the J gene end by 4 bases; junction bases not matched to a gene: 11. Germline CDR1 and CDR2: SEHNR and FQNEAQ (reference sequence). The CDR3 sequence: CASRPGTEVYNEQFF. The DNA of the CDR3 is TGTGCCAGCCGCCCCGGGACAGAAGTTTACAATGAGCAGTTCTTC.

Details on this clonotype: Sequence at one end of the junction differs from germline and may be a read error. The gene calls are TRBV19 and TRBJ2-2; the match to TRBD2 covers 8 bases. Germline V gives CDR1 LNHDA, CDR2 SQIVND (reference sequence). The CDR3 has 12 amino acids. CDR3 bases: TGTGCCAGTAGTATCCCGGGGGGGGCGCTGTTTTTT. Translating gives CASSIPGGALFF.

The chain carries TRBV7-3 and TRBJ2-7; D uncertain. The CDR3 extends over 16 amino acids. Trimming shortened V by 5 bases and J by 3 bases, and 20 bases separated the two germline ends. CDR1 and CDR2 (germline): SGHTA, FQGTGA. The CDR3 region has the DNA TGTGCCAGCAGCCAAGATGTGACATGGGTAAACTACGAGCAGTACTTC. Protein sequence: CASSQDVTWVNYEQYF.

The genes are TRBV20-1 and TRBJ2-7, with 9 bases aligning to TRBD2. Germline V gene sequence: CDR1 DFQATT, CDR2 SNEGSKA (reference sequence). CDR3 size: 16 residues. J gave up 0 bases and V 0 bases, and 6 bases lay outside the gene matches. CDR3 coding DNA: TGCAGTGCTAGAGACCCCTCGACTAGCGGCTCCTACGAGCAGTACTTC. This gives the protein CSARDPSTSGSYEQYF.

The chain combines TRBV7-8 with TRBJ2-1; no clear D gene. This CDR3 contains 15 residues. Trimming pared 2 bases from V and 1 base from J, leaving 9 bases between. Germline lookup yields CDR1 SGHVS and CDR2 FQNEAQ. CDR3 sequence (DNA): TGTGCCAGCAGCTTATTTACCGGGTCCTACAATGAGCAGTTCTTC. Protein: CASSLFTGSYNEQFF.